This T cell receptor beta chain came from a study of molecular identifiers for immune sequencing clone quantification. Points from the study as a whole: Over 99% of effector molecules, yet under 1% of naive-cell molecules, were held by clones above 20 RNA copies.

TCRdb itself ran the PCR reads through MiXCR, one entry per CDR3 protein. The sample contains about 640,000 distinct CDR3 sequences, just under 20% of which appear only once. Comments on this clonotype: Antigen unknown.

V lost 5 bases to trimming and J lost 9 bases; unmatched junction nucleotides: 7. CDR1 is KGHDR, CDR2 SFDVKD, per germline. The CDR3 is made up of 14 amino acids. The chain recombines TRBV24-1 with TRBJ2-1, with 9 bases identical to TRBD2. The sequence derives from a human donor in good health. Some libraries in this study had Jurkat cell RNA spiked in. The source material was naive CD8+ T cells from blood, with Jurkat cell RNA spiked in. Subset described: FACS-sorted CD8+CD4-CCR7+CD45RA+ naive T cells. CDR3 nucleotide sequence: TGTGCCACCAGTGGTATAGCGGGAGCAAGTGAGCAGTTCTTC. Amino acid sequence: CATSGIAGASEQFF.